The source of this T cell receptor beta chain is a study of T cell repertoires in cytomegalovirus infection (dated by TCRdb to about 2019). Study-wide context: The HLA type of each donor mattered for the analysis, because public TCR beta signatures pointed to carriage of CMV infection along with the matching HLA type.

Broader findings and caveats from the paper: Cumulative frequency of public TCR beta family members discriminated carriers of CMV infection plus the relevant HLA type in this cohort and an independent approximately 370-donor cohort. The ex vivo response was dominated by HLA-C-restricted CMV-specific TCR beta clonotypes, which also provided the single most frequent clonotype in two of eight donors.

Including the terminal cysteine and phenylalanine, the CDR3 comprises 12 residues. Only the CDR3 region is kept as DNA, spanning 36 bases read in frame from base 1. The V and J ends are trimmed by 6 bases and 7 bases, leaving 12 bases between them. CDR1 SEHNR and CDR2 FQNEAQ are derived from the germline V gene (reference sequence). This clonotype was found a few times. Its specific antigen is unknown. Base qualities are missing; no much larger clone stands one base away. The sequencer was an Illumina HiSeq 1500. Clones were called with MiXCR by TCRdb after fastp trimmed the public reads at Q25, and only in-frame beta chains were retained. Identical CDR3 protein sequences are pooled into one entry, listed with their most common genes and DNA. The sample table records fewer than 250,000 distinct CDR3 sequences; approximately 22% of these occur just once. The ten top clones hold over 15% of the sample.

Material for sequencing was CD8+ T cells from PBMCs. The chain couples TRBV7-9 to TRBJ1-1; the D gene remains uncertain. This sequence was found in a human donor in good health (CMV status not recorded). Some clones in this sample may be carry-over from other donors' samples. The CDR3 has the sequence CASRPKRIEAFF. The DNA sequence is TGTGCCAGCAGACCTAAGAGGATTGAAGCTTTCTTT.